This is a list of T cell receptor beta chains from one sample in a study of cytomegalovirus exposure and HLA in healthy donors. Produced via immunoSEQ multiplex PCR; TCRdb's table is partial and in-frame only. This table has some 98,000 clones, roughly 10% appearing once. Sequences were obtained from PBMCs. The receptors were gathered from a man aged 50 or older in good health and CMV-seropositive. Both conserved end residues are part of each CDR3. Each record gives: V gene, clone size, J gene, D gene, CDR3 protein, CDR3 DNA. D genes are given only for firm matches. Size is omitted from some rows. Given values are once, few, many or a class for expanded clones.

V gene: TRBV5-1; clone size: -; J gene: TRBJ1-4; D gene: TRBD1; CDR3 protein: CASSLQTGFQNEKLFF; CDR3 DNA: TGCGCCAGCAGCTTACAGACAGGGTTCCAGAATGAAAAACTGTTTTTT
V gene: TRBV25-1; clone size: few; J gene: TRBJ1-1; D gene: TRBD1; CDR3 protein: CASSAISTTGSTEAFF; CDR3 DNA: TGTGCCAGCAGTGCAATATCGACGACAGGGAGCACTGAAGCTTTCTTT
V gene: TRBV28; clone size: few; J gene: TRBJ2-6; D gene: TRBD1; CDR3 protein: CASSSDRGAAGANVLTF; CDR3 DNA: TGTGCCAGCAGTTCGGACAGGGGGGCAGCTGGGGCCAACGTCCTGACTTTC
V gene: TRBV28; clone size: few; J gene: TRBJ1-1; D gene: TRBD1; CDR3 protein: CASSAPHGTAPRAFF; CDR3 DNA: TGTGCCAGCAGTGCGCCACACGGGACAGCCCCTAGGGCTTTCTTT
V gene: TRBV6-5; clone size: -; J gene: TRBJ2-7; D gene: TRBD1; CDR3 protein: CASSYAWTGGYEQYF; CDR3 DNA: TGTGCCAGCAGTTACGCCTGGACAGGGGGCTACGAGCAGTACTTC
V gene: TRBV5-1; clone size: -; J gene: TRBJ1-4; D gene: -; CDR3 protein: CASSLQGGDEKLFF; CDR3 DNA: TGCGCCAGCAGCTTGCAAGGTGGAGATGAAAAACTGTTTTTT
V gene: TRBV6-5; clone size: few; J gene: TRBJ1-2; D gene: TRBD1; CDR3 protein: CASWDRGRNYGYTF; CDR3 DNA: TGTGCCAGTTGGGACAGGGGCCGGAACTATGGCTACACCTTC
V gene: TRBV7-9; clone size: many; J gene: TRBJ2-1; D gene: -; CDR3 protein: CASSLDNGRRFF; CDR3 DNA: TGTGCCAGCAGCTTGGACAACGGAAGGCGGTTCTTC
V gene: TRBV5-1; clone size: -; J gene: TRBJ2-7; D gene: TRBD2; CDR3 protein: CASSLAGTSGSVYEQYF; CDR3 DNA: TGCGCCAGCAGCTTGGCGGGGACTAGCGGGAGCGTCTACGAGCAGTACTTC
V gene: TRBV25-1; clone size: -; J gene: TRBJ2-1; D gene: TRBD2; CDR3 protein: CASSEPGLEYNEQFF; CDR3 DNA: TGTGCCAGCAGTGAACCGGGACTAGAGTACAATGAGCAGTTCTTC
V gene: TRBV5-1; clone size: -; J gene: TRBJ1-1; D gene: -; CDR3 protein: CASSGGTENTEAFF; CDR3 DNA: TGCGCCAGCAGCGGGGGGACCGAGAACACTGAAGCTTTCTTT
V gene: TRBV5-4; clone size: few; J gene: TRBJ2-4; D gene: -; CDR3 protein: CASSLEAELAKNIQYF; CDR3 DNA: TGTGCCAGCAGCTTGGAAGCGGAACTAGCCAAAAACATTCAGTACTTC
V gene: TRBV7-2; clone size: few; J gene: TRBJ2-3; D gene: -; CDR3 protein: CASSFSVVTDTQYF; CDR3 DNA: TGTGCCAGCAGCTTTAGCGTGGTCACAGATACGCAGTATTTT
V gene: TRBV7-3; clone size: -; J gene: TRBJ2-1; D gene: TRBD2; CDR3 protein: CASSLSASGTSGRDEQFF; CDR3 DNA: TGTGCCAGCAGCTTAAGTGCCTCCGGGACTAGCGGGAGGGATGAGCAGTTCTTC
V gene: TRBV2; clone size: -; J gene: TRBJ1-1; D gene: TRBD1; CDR3 protein: CASRGTGRDTEAFF; CDR3 DNA: TGTGCCAGCAGGGGGACAGGGCGGGACACTGAAGCTTTCTTT
V gene: TRBV6-5; clone size: -; J gene: TRBJ2-1; D gene: -; CDR3 protein: CASSYITQAGYNEQFF; CDR3 DNA: TGTGCCAGCAGTTACATTACCCAGGCGGGCTACAATGAGCAGTTCTTC
V gene: TRBV30; clone size: -; J gene: TRBJ1-4; D gene: TRBD1; CDR3 protein: CAWSEARGNEKLFF; CDR3 DNA: TGTGCCTGGAGTGAGGCCAGGGGGAATGAAAAACTGTTTTTT
V gene: TRBV4-3; clone size: many; J gene: TRBJ1-4; D gene: TRBD1; CDR3 protein: CASSQVEGAREKLFF; CDR3 DNA: TGCGCCAGCAGCCAAGTGGAGGGGGCGCGGGAAAAACTGTTTTTT
V gene: TRBV2; clone size: few; J gene: TRBJ2-2; D gene: TRBD2; CDR3 protein: CASSTGLATGELFF; CDR3 DNA: TGTGCCAGCAGCACAGGACTAGCCACCGGGGAGCTGTTTTTT
V gene: TRBV7-8; clone size: few; J gene: TRBJ1-2; D gene: TRBD1; CDR3 protein: CASSPDRGNRYGYTF; CDR3 DNA: TGTGCCAGCAGCCCGGACAGGGGGAATCGCTATGGCTACACCTTC
V gene: TRBV7-3; clone size: few; J gene: TRBJ2-2; D gene: TRBD1; CDR3 protein: CASSPGTGYPGELFF; CDR3 DNA: TGTGCCAGCAGCCCGGGGACAGGGTACCCCGGGGAGCTGTTTTTT
V gene: TRBV5-1; clone size: -; J gene: TRBJ1-4; D gene: TRBD1; CDR3 protein: CASSLGTGTNEKLFF; CDR3 DNA: TGCGCCAGCAGCTTGGGGACAGGTACTAATGAAAAACTGTTTTTT
V gene: TRBV7-2; clone size: few; J gene: TRBJ2-7; D gene: -; CDR3 protein: CASSLATAAPYEQYF; CDR3 DNA: TGTGCCAGCAGCTTAGCAACAGCGGCACCCTACGAGCAGTACTTC